Listed below are T cell receptor beta chains from one sample, sequenced in a study of graft-versus-host responses after intestinal transplantation. Only in-frame clones appear in the TCRdb table, and some are missing; sequencing was by immunoSEQ multiplex PCR. The sample records under 20,000 clones, about two fifths being singletons. The sequenced sample was alloreactive CD8+ T cells from a mixed lymphocyte reaction culture, obtained before intestinal transplant. The receptors shown here come from a human patient who received an intestinal transplant. The CDR3 runs from the conserved cysteine through the conserved F or W. The order of the fields is V gene, D gene, J gene, clone size, CDR3 DNA, CDR3 protein. The D gene is left open where the match is weak. Clone size is stated in some rows and not others, as once, few, many or a class when expanded.

TRBV5-7	-	TRBJ1-1	few	TGTGCCAGCAGCACCTGGAGGGAGGACACTGAAGCTTTCTTT	CASSTWREDTEAFF
TRBV27	TRBD2	TRBJ2-7	-	TGTGCCAGCAGTTTAGGGGGACTAGCGGGAACGTCGGGCGAGCAGTACTTC	CASSLGGLAGTSGEQYF
TRBV6-5	-	TRBJ2-2	-	TGTGCCAGCAGTTACTCTAGGTGGGACGGGGAGCTGTTTTTT	CASSYSRWDGELFF
TRBV19	TRBD2	TRBJ2-1	few	TGTGCCAGTAGTATATGGGAACGGGAGGATGAGCAGTTCTTC	CASSIWEREDEQFF
TRBV6-1	-	TRBJ2-1	few	TGTGCCAGCAGTGAGACCCTAGTGGCGGTACTTCACTGGGGCAATGAGCAGTTCTTC	CASSETLVAVLHWGNEQFF
TRBV7-9	-	TRBJ2-7	-	TGTGCCAGCAGCCCTAAGAGCTCCTACGAGCAGTACTTC	CASSPKSSYEQYF
TRBV19	TRBD1	TRBJ2-7	few	TGTGCCAGTAGTATGGGGACAGCGATATCCTACGAGCAGTACTTC	CASSMGTAISYEQYF
TRBV5-1	TRBD1	TRBJ2-3	medium-sized	TGCGCCAGCAGTTTTGGACAGGGCACAGATACGCAGTATTTT	CASSFGQGTDTQYF
TRBV11-2	-	TRBJ2-7	-	TGTGCCAGCAGCTTACCGAACAGGCCCTACGAGCAGTACTTC	CASSLPNRPYEQYF
TRBV29-1	-	TRBJ2-2	-	TGCAGCGTTGGGCGCACGAACACCGGGGAGCTGTTTTTT	CSVGRTNTGELFF
TRBV27	-	TRBJ1-5	-	TGTGCCAGCAGTTTCGGTCCGCCAGGAGGCAATCAGCCCCAGCATTTT	CASSFGPPGGNQPQHF
TRBV5-1	TRBD2	TRBJ2-7	few	TGCGCCAGCAGCTTGGCCGGGACTAGGAATTTCTACGAGCAGTACTTC	CASSLAGTRNFYEQYF
TRBV27	TRBD1	TRBJ1-5	-	TGTGCCAGCAGCCCCAATTCGGGACAGGTGGATCAGCCCCAGCATTTT	CASSPNSGQVDQPQHF
TRBV7-8	TRBD1	TRBJ1-2	-	TGTGCCAGCAGCCTCCGACAGGGCTATCATTATGGCTACACCTTC	CASSLRQGYHYGYTF
TRBV6-1	-	TRBJ1-2	-	TGTGCCAGCAGTTCCGCGAGTGGCTACACCTTC	CASSSASGYTF
TRBV27	-	TRBJ2-7	few	TGTGCCAGCAGTGGCGCTCGGGGGTTTTCCTACGAGCAGTACTTC	CASSGARGFSYEQYF
TRBV5-1	-	TRBJ1-1	-	TGCGCCAGCAGCGGGATCGTTACGACAGAGAACACTGAAGCTTTCTTT	CASSGIVTTENTEAFF
TRBV7-6	TRBD2	TRBJ2-7	few	TGTGCCAGCAGCCTGACTAGCGGGAGGGACTACGAGCAGTACTTC	CASSLTSGRDYEQYF
TRBV5-6	-	TRBJ1-4	few	TGTGCCAGCAGCTTGGAAGGGTTGGGGGAAAAACTGTTTTTT	CASSLEGLGEKLFF
TRBV21-1	-	TRBJ2-7	few	TGTGCCAGCAGCAAAGAAAGGACTAGCGTATACGAGCAGTACTTC	CASSKERTSVYEQYF
TRBV13	TRBD2	TRBJ2-2	-	TGTGCCAGCAGCTCAGGACTAGTCAATACCGGGGAGCTGTTTTTT	CASSSGLVNTGELFF
TRBV5-1	-	TRBJ2-1	-	TGCGCCAGCAGCCCCCTACCGGCCGGGGACTACAATGAGCAGTTCTTC	CASSPLPAGDYNEQFF
TRBV28	-	TRBJ2-1	-	TGTGCCAGCAGCCCCGGGGTAGCCCACAGGCTGGGGGTGTACAATGAGCAGTTCTTC	CASSPGVAHRLGVYNEQFF
TRBV7-7	-	TRBJ2-7	few	TGCGCCAGCAGCCAAGGACAGACTGATTACGAGCAGTACTTC	CASSQGQTDYEQYF
TRBV5-1	TRBD1	TRBJ1-2	-	TGCGCCAGCGGGAGGGACAGGGGGCCAGGCTACACCTTC	CASGRDRGPGYTF
TRBV27	-	TRBJ2-1	-	TGTGCCAGCAGTTTTGGCCAGTTCTACTACAATGAGCAGTTCTTC	CASSFGQFYYNEQFF
TRBV2	-	TRBJ2-7	few	TGTGCCAGCAGCAGAAATCCGGGACCTGAGAACGAGCAGTACTTC	CASSRNPGPENEQYF
TRBV6-1	-	TRBJ2-7	few	TGTGCCAGCAGTCCATCGTATCTCTACGAGCAGTACTTC	CASSPSYLYEQYF
TRBV7-2	TRBD1	TRBJ1-2	-	TGTGCCAGCAGCTTAGTTGGGACAGGGAGTTTCAACTATGGCTACACCTTC	CASSLVGTGSFNYGYTF
TRBV6-5	-	TRBJ1-1	-	TGTGCCAGCAGGGCGCCAGTTGAAGCTTTCTTT	CASRAPVEAFF
TRBV28	TRBD2	TRBJ2-1	few	TGTGCCAGCAGTTTTAGGCGGGAGGGCCGGGATGAGCAGTTCTTC	CASSFRREGRDEQFF
TRBV5-8	-	TRBJ2-7	few	TGTGCCAGCAGCTCGGGGGTCTACGAGCAGTACTTC	CASSSGVYEQYF
TRBV18	-	TRBJ2-7	-	TGTGCCAGCTCATCCTACAGGGTCGAGCAGTACTTC	CASSSYRVEQYF
TRBV7-9	-	TRBJ2-7	-	TGTGCCAGCAGCTTACCACAGGGACGCGGGATTTCCTACGAGCAGTACTTC	CASSLPQGRGISYEQYF
TRBV6-5	-	TRBJ2-1	few	TGTGCCAGCAGTTACTCGGGGGGGCCCTACAATGAGCAGTTCTTC	CASSYSGGPYNEQFF
TRBV6-1	TRBD1	TRBJ2-1	-	TGTGCCAGCAGTCCCGGGACAGCTTACAATGAGCAGTTCTTC	CASSPGTAYNEQFF
TRBV6-6	-	TRBJ1-1	-	TGTGCCAGCAGCGACCCCCTTTTTTTTACAGCTTTCTTT	CASSDPLFFTAFF
TRBV4-2	TRBD2	TRBJ2-1	-	TGTGCCAGCAGCCAAGAATCCTGGGCGGGAGGGCTCTACAATGAGCAGTTCTTC	CASSQESWAGGLYNEQFF
TRBV6-5	-	TRBJ2-7	few	TGTGCCAGCAGTTACGGCCAAACCTACGAGCAGTACTTC	CASSYGQTYEQYF
TRBV27	-	TRBJ1-1	few	TGTGCCAGCAGTTTATTAGTTGGGGGGGTCACTGAAGCTTTCTTT	CASSLLVGGVTEAFF
TRBV6-6	-	TRBJ1-2	once	TGTGCCAGCAGTTTTCCCGGCTACACCTTC	CASSFPGYTF
TRBV11-2	-	TRBJ2-7	medium-sized	TGTGCCAGCAGCCTTCGGGAGCAGTACTTC	CASSLREQYF
TRBV6-5	TRBD2	TRBJ2-7	-	TGTGCCAGCAGTTACTACGGGGGAGGGAACTACGAGCAGTACTTC	CASSYYGGGNYEQYF
TRBV5-5	TRBD1	TRBJ1-3	-	TGTGCCAGCAGCTTGGGGACAACAGGGGAGGTCGTGGAGGGAAACACCATATATTTT	CASSLGTTGEVVEGNTIYF
TRBV7-6	-	TRBJ1-2	-	TGTGCCAGCAGCCCACTCCAGGGCAACTATGGCTACACCTTC	CASSPLQGNYGYTF
TRBV29-1	-	TRBJ2-1	few	TGCAGCGTTGATGGTGGGTGGGGGGCGTTTCTCTACAATGAGCAGTTCTTC	CSVDGGWGAFLYNEQFF
TRBV10-3	TRBD2	TRBJ2-7	-	TGTGCCATCAGTGAGGGACTAGTTAACTACGAGCAGTACTTC	CAISEGLVNYEQYF
TRBV5-8	-	TRBJ2-2	-	TGTGCCAGCAGCTTGTTGGCCGGGGAGCTGTTTTTT	CASSLLAGELFF